The clone carrying this T cell receptor beta chain was seen only a few times. Its antigen is not known. TCRdb re-called the reads through MiXCR, storing one row per CDR3 protein. The top ten clones hold around 3% of a sample with around 740,000 distinct CDR3 sequences, about 40% of them seen once. This sample was included in a study of T cell repertoires in cytomegalovirus infection. Study-level findings and limits: Adding up the frequency of public TCR beta families identified people who carried CMV plus the relevant HLA.

Germline loops: CDR1 MDHEN, CDR2 SYDVKM. The CDR3 covers 13 residues. V lost 2 bases and J 9 bases, leaving 10 bases between the germline ends. The chain employs TRBV28 and TRBJ2-2, with no clear D. The TCR was taken from a human donor in good health (CMV status not recorded). Some clones in this sample may be carry-over from other donors' samples. The sample taken for sequencing was PBMCs. CDR3 sequence: CASSLGLGRELFF. The DNA for the CDR3 is TGTGCCAGCAGTTTAGGTCTTGGTCGGGAGCTGTTTTTT.